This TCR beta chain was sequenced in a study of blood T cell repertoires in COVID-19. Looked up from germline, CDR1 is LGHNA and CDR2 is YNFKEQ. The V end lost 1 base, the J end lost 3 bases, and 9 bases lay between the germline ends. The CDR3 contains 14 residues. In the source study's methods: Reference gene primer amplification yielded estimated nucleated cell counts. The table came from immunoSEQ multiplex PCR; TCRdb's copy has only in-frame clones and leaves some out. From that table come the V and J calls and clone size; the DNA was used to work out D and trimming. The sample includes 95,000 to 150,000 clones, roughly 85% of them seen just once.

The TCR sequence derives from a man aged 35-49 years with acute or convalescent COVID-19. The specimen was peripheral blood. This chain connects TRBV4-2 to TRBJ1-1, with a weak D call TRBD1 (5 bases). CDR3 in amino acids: CASSQGQYHTEAFF. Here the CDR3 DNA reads TGTGCCAGCAGCCAAGGACAGTACCACACTGAAGCTTTCTTT.